This TCR beta chain is drawn from a study of cytomegalovirus exposure and HLA in healthy donors. General study points: In a later analysis, TCR beta V- and J-gene trimming was associated with a missense DCLRE1C variant.

Note on this clone: Its antigen is unknown.

Germline loops: CDR1 KGHSH, CDR2 LQKENI. Unmatched junction bases numbered 6, after V lost 3 bases and J lost 2 bases. CDR3 length: 15 residues. The PCR used 60 Vbeta and 13 Jbeta primers. Method: immunoSEQ multiplex PCR; TCRdb's copy keeps in-frame clones and lacks some. The repertoire holds around 80,000 clones, with 10% as singletons. The chain is built from TRBV18 and TRBJ2-5; TRBD1 agrees at 7 bases. The origin of this receptor is a man in his 60s in good health and CMV-seropositive. Sequences were obtained from PBMCs. CDR3 coding DNA: TGTGCCAGCTCACCTTACAGGGGTCAACAAGAGACCCAGTACTTC. Amino acid sequence: CASSPYRGQQETQYF.